This is a list of T cell receptor beta chains from one sample in a study of shared clonotypes between healthy human individuals. The table came from immunoSEQ multiplex PCR; TCRdb's copy has only in-frame clones and leaves some out. The data contain about 2,500,000 clones, 90% to 95% of them singletons. The sample consisted of naive CD4+ T cells sorted from blood. The source is a man aged 18 to 30 in good health. Each CDR3 is given with its conserved first and last residue. A D gene is named only where the DNA matches it firmly. Clone size appears in some rows only: once, few, many, or a class for an expanded clone.

V gene	D gene	clone size	J gene	CDR3 protein	CDR3 DNA
TRBV5-1	TRBD1	NA	TRBJ2-1	CASSPQGFYNEQFF	TGCGCCAGCAGCCCACAGGGGTTCTACAATGAGCAGTTCTTC
TRBV30	TRBD1	once	TRBJ2-7	CAWSVGIRTGGDYEQYF	TGTGCCTGGAGTGTAGGTATAAGGACAGGGGGCGATTACGAGCAGTACTTC
TRBV14	TRBD2	NA	TRBJ2-7	CASSQSGRSLFEQYF	TGTGCCAGCAGCCAAAGCGGGAGAAGCCTTTTCGAGCAGTACTTC
TRBV7-2	TRBD2	once	TRBJ2-7	CASGPLAGGFSGREQYF	TGTGCCAGCGGACCTCTAGCGGGAGGGTTTTCCGGGCGCGAGCAGTACTTC
TRBV6-6	TRBD2	NA	TRBJ2-1	CASSYSGTRPYNEQFF	TGTGCCAGCAGTTACTCGGGGACTAGACCCTACAATGAGCAGTTCTTC
TRBV28	NA	NA	TRBJ1-1	CASSSYSLGTEAFF	TGTGCCAGCAGTTCATACTCCCTGGGCACTGAAGCTTTCTTT
TRBV7-9	TRBD1	NA	TRBJ1-1	CASSLDRTGGTEAFF	TGTGCCAGCAGCTTAGACAGGACAGGGGGCACTGAAGCTTTCTTT
TRBV28	NA	few	TRBJ2-1	CASGIAEQFF	TGTGCCAGCGGAATAGCGGAGCAGTTCTTC
TRBV7-8	NA	NA	TRBJ2-7	CASSQGGGTYEQYF	TGTGCCAGCAGCCAGGGCGGAGGGACCTACGAGCAGTACTTC
TRBV10-3	TRBD1	NA	TRBJ2-5	CAISGRQGQETQYF	TGTGCCATCAGTGGGAGACAGGGGCAAGAGACCCAGTACTTC
TRBV27	NA	NA	TRBJ1-1	CASSLSQGGAFF	TGTGCCAGCAGTTTATCGCAAGGGGGAGCTTTCTTT
TRBV7-2	TRBD1	NA	TRBJ1-3	CASSLGQGAVAGNTIYF	TGTGCCAGCAGCTTAGGACAGGGGGCAGTGGCTGGAAACACCATATATTTT
TRBV9	TRBD2	NA	TRBJ2-5	CASSVAAGSQETQYF	TGTGCCAGCAGCGTAGCAGCGGGGTCCCAAGAGACCCAGTACTTC
TRBV5-1	NA	NA	TRBJ1-1	CASSRDGNTEAFF	TGCGCCAGCAGCCGGGACGGGAACACTGAAGCTTTCTTT
TRBV6-1	TRBD1	few	TRBJ1-5	CASSEDRDRGHQPQHF	TGTGCCAGCAGTGAAGACCGGGACAGGGGGCATCAGCCCCAGCATTTT
TRBV7-2	TRBD2	NA	TRBJ2-3	CASSPQGRTSGTDTQYF	TGTGCCAGCAGCCCTCAGGGTCGGACTAGCGGCACAGATACGCAGTATTTT
TRBV2	NA	NA	TRBJ2-7	CASSGSARHF	TGTGCCAGCAGTGGATCAGCTAGACACTTC
TRBV5-6	NA	NA	TRBJ2-3	CASSFWRPSTDTQYF	TGTGCCAGCAGCTTTTGGCGGCCGAGCACAGATACGCAGTATTTT
TRBV2	TRBD2	NA	TRBJ2-2	CASSPGTSGLGELFF	TGTGCCAGCAGTCCCGGGACTAGCGGGCTCGGGGAGCTGTTTTTT
TRBV6-5	NA	NA	TRBJ2-7	CASSRYRDGGYEQYF	TGTGCCAGCAGTAGGTATAGGGATGGTGGCTACGAGCAGTACTTC
TRBV6-5	TRBD1	NA	TRBJ1-6	CATSPDRGSSPLHF	TGTGCCACCAGCCCGGACAGGGGAAGTTCACCCCTCCACTTT
TRBV27	TRBD1	NA	TRBJ2-5	CAGSLSWDSRETQYF	TGTGCCGGCAGTTTATCCTGGGACAGTAGAGAGACCCAGTACTTC
TRBV5-3	NA	NA	TRBJ2-3	CARSFRGCTDTQYF	TGTGCCAGAAGCTTTAGGGGGTGCACAGATACGCAGTATTTT
TRBV28	NA	NA	TRBJ1-2	CASYTGGLNYGYTF	TGTGCCAGTTACACGGGGGGGCTAAACTATGGCTACACCTTC
TRBV7-2	NA	NA	TRBJ2-5	CASRTGPQETQYF	TGTGCCAGCAGGACCGGGCCCCAAGAGACCCAGTACTTC
TRBV6-6	NA	NA	TRBJ2-1	CASSFWAGSYNEQFF	TGTGCCAGCAGTTTTTGGGCCGGCTCCTACAATGAGCAGTTCTTC
TRBV19	NA	NA	TRBJ1-5	CASSIGDQLGRQPQHF	TGTGCCAGTAGTATAGGGGATCAGCTTGGAAGGCAGCCCCAGCATTTT
TRBV10-1	NA	NA	TRBJ1-5	CASSSRRTEYSNQPQHF	TGCGCCAGCAGTTCGCGAAGAACAGAATATAGCAATCAGCCCCAGCATTTT
TRBV7-2	NA	NA	TRBJ1-5	CASSLDSYQPQHF	TGTGCCAGCAGCTTAGATTCCTATCAGCCCCAGCATTTT
TRBV9	NA	NA	TRBJ2-1	CASSPNLAGATNEQFF	TGTGCCAGCAGCCCCAACCTAGCAGGAGCAACCAATGAGCAGTTCTTC
TRBV5-8	NA	once	TRBJ1-1	CASSLGAGWGTEAFF	TGTGCCAGCAGCTTGGGTGCAGGATGGGGCACTGAAGCTTTCTTT
TRBV7-8	NA	NA	TRBJ1-1	CASGTVGTEAFF	TGTGCCAGCGGAACCGTCGGGACAGAAGCTTTCTTT
TRBV12-2	NA	NA	TRBJ2-7	CASRLAPRTSGRAKAYEQYF	TGTGCAAGTCGCTTAGCGCCCAGGACTAGCGGGAGGGCCAAAGCGTACGAGCAGTACTTC
TRBV6-6	NA	NA	TRBJ1-3	CASSPTGNTIYF	TGTGCCAGCAGTCCGACTGGAAACACCATATATTTT
TRBV5-1	TRBD1	NA	TRBJ1-4	CASSFGTGVEKLFF	TGCGCCAGCAGCTTCGGGACAGGGGTAGAAAAACTGTTTTTT
TRBV4-3	NA	NA	TRBJ2-2	CASSQDVIGGAGELFF	TGCGCCAGCAGCCAAGATGTTATCGGAGGGGCCGGGGAGCTGTTTTTT
TRBV5-6	TRBD2	NA	TRBJ2-7	CASSIGTRGPYEQYF	TGTGCCAGCAGCATCGGGACTAGGGGACCCTACGAGCAGTACTTC
TRBV7-6	NA	NA	TRBJ2-3	CASSSNRDRNTQYF	TGTGCCAGCAGCTCTAACAGGGACCGAAATACGCAGTATTTT
TRBV6-4	NA	once	TRBJ2-5	CASSRVPRETQYF	TGTGCCAGCAGTAGGGTACCCCGAGAGACCCAGTACTTC
TRBV5-4	NA	NA	TRBJ2-7	CASSLGADENEQYF	TGTGCCAGCAGCTTGGGAGCGGATGAAAACGAGCAGTACTTC